This TCR beta chain was captured by sequencing in a study of OX40 agonist ivuxolimab in advanced cancers. At the level of the whole study: Ivuxolimab was a fully human IgG2 agonistic monoclonal antibody targeting the costimulatory receptor OX40 (CD134). Partial responses occurred in three dose-escalation patients, of whom one had hepatocellular carcinoma and two had cutaneous melanoma. The paper reports the monotherapy dose-escalation portion (N of about 54 patients) of the phase I ivuxolimab trial. In the dose-escalation cohort, 70% to 85% of patients were male, and the mean age was 60 years with a range of roughly 20 to 80. Of the approximately 50 dose-escalation patients, hepatocellular carcinoma was present in roughly 19, melanoma in roughly 15, renal cell carcinoma in 9 and head and neck cancer in 9. Intravenous ivuxolimab was administered to patients every 2 weeks at six dose levels: 0.01, 0.1, 0.3, 1.5, 3 and 10 mg/kg. Patients were allowed to have had prior anti-PD-1, anti-PD-L1 or anti-CTLA-4 therapy, and more than 35% of the dose-escalation patients had been treated with checkpoint inhibitors. The purpose of peripheral TCRbeta sequencing was to test whether ivuxolimab changed TCR sequence diversity and led to clonal T-cell expansion. Findings and caveats that apply to the study as a whole: At doses of 0.1 to 3.0 mg/kg, clonal expansion of both CD4+ and CD8+ blood T cells was observed from baseline to week 6. After ivuxolimab, CD8+ T cells had more expanded clones than CD4+ T cells on average. Low levels of normalized T-cell clonal expansion were also seen in some patients who did not respond. In partial responders in the 0.1-3.0 mg/kg groups, normalized peripheral clonal expansion was found to be among the lowest, especially among CD8+ T cells. The antigen specificity of the clonally expanded peripheral T cells was not determined.

A remark on this clone: Its antigen is unknown. Base qualities are missing; no much larger clone stands one base away.

For this chain, trimming is 3 bases at the V end and 7 bases at the J end, and the number of junction bases without a gene match is 5. The CDR3, from cysteine to phenylalanine, totals 14 residues. Here the CDR3 DNA is all that survives: 42 bases in frame from base 1. Reading the germline V gene (reference sequence) gives CDR1 SGHKS and CDR2 YYEKEE. Genomic DNA was extracted from sorted cells for sequencing of the TCRbeta CDR3 region. The immunoSEQ Assay was used for sequencing of TCRbeta CDR3 regions. Held by TCRdb, this immuneACCESS table contains in-frame sequences only and omits some clones. Under half of the omission traces to an unresolved V gene where checked; the cause of the rest is unknown. For this sample the table gives more than 85,000 clones, of which roughly 90% were detected only once. 0.25% to 0.35% of the sample rests with the top ten. Patients with autoimmune disease history or receiving systemic immunosuppression were excluded from the trial. Peripheral blood for TCR sequencing was drawn from every dose cohort at baseline, at cycle 4 day 1 and at cycle 7 day 1. Samples came from an open-label, multicenter, first-in-human phase I dose-escalation trial of ivuxolimab. Adults with locally advanced or metastatic melanoma, renal cell carcinoma, hepatocellular carcinoma or head and neck squamous cell carcinoma were enrolled in the trial. Before TCR sequencing, CD4+ T cells and CD8+ T cells from peripheral blood were sorted into separate populations.

The chain is assembled from TRBV5-5 and TRBJ2-2; 8 nucleotides in the junction match TRBD1. The specimen was CD4+ or CD8+ T cells sorted from blood, collected in a trial of the OX40 agonist ivuxolimab. This clonotype originated in an adult with an advanced solid tumor such as melanoma, head and neck, liver or kidney cancer. The nucleotides read TGTGCCAGCAGCTGGGACAGGCTGGACGGGGAGCTGTTTTTT. Translated, it reads CASSWDRLDGELFF. The reference TRBV5-5 and TRBJ2-2 proteins fill in what lies around the CDR3, so the full variable domain reads DAGVTQSPTHLIKTRGQQVTLRCSPISGHKSVSWYQQVLGQGPQFIFQYYEKEERGRGNFPDRFSARQFPNYSSELNVNALLLGDSALYLCASSWDRLDGELFFGEGSRLTVL.